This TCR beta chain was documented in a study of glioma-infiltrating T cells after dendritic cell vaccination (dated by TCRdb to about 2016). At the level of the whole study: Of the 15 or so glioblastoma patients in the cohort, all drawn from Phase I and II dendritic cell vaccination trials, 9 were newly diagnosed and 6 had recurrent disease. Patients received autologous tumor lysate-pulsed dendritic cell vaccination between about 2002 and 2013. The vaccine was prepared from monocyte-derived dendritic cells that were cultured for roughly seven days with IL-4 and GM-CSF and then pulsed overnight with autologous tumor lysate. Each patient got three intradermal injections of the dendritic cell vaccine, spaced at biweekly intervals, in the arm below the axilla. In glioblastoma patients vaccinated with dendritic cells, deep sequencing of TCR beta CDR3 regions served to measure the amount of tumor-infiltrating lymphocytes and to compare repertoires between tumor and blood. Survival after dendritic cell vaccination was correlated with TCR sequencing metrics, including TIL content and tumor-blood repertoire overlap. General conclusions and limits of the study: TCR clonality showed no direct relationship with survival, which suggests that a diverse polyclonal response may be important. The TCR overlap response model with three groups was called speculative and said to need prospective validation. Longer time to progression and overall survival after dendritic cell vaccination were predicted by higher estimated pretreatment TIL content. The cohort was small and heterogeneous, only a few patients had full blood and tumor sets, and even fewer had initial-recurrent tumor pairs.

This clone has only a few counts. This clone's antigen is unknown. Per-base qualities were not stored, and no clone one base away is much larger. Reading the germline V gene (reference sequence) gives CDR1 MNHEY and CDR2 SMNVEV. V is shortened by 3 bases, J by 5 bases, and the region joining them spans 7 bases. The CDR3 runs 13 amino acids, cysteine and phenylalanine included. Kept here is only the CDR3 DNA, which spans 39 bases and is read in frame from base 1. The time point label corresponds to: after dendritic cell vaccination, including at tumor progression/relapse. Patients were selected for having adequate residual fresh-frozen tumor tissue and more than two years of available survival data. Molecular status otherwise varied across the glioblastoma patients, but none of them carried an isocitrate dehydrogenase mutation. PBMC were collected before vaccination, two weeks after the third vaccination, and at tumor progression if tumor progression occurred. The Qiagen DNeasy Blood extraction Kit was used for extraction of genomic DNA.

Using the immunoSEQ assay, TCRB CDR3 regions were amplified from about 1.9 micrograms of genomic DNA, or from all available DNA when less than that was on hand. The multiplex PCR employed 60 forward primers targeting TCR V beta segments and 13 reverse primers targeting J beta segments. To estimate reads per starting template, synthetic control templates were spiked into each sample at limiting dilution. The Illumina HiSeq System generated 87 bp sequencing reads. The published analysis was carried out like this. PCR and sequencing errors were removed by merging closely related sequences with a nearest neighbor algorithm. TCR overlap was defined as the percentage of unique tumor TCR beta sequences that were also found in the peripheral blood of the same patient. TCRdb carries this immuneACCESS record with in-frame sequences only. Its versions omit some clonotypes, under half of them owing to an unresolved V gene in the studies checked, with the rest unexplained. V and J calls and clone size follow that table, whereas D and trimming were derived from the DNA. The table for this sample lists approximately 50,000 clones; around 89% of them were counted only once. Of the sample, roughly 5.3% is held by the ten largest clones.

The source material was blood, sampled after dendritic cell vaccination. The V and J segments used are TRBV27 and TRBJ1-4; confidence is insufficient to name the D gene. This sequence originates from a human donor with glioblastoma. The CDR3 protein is CASSLWLNEKLFF. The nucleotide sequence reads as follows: TGTGCCAGCAGTTTGTGGCTGAATGAAAAACTGTTTTTT.